This TCR beta chain was captured by sequencing in a study of shared clonotypes between healthy human individuals. Study in general: Per donor, CD8 memory used one plate, CD8 naive used two, CD4 memory used three and CD4 naive used three.

Regarding this clone: What it binds is not known.

Germline CDR1 reads MGHRA; CDR2 reads YSYEKL. The length of the CDR3 is 15 residues. Trimming removed 4 bases at V and 6 bases at J, with 18 bases between. Study results and caveats: Despite large depth, sorted-subset datasets appeared incompletely sequenced.

Sorted subsets were amplified in replicate PCRs using 200 to 250 ng DNA, about 30,000 T cell genomes. TCRdb's table, derived via immunoSEQ multiplex PCR, lists solely in-frame clones and lacks some. The sample holds around 1,100,000 clones; 60% to 80% are singletons and the top ten take approximately 0.9%. Subsets obtained from CD4+ cells comprised CD45RA+ naive and CD45RA-negative memory cells. The V call is TRBV4-1, the J call TRBJ2-5; D may match TRBD1 or TRBD2 (6 bases each). This clonotype was sampled from a man aged 18 to 29 in good health. Some clones in this sample may be carry-over from other donors' samples. Source material: memory CD4+ T cells from PBMCs. Subset here: CD45RA-negative fraction. CDR3 residues: CASSPQGQGGQTQYF. The CDR3 DNA reads as TGCGCCAGCAGCCCCCAGGGGCAGGGAGGTCAGACCCAGTACTTC.